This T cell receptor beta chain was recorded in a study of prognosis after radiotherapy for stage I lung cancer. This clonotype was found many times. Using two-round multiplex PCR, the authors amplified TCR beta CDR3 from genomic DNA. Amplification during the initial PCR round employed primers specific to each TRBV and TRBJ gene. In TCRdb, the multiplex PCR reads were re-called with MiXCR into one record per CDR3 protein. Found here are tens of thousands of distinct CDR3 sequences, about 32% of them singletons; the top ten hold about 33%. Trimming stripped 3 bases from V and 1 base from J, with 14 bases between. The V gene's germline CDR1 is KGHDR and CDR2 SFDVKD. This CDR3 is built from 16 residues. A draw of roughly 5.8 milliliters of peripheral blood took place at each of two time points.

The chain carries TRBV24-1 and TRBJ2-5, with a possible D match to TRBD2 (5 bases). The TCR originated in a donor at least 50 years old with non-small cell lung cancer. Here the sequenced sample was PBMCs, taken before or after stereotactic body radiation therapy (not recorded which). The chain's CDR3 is CATSDAGYLGQETQYF. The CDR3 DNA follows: TGTGCCACCAGTGATGCGGGTTACTTGGGCCAAGAGACCCAGTACTTC.